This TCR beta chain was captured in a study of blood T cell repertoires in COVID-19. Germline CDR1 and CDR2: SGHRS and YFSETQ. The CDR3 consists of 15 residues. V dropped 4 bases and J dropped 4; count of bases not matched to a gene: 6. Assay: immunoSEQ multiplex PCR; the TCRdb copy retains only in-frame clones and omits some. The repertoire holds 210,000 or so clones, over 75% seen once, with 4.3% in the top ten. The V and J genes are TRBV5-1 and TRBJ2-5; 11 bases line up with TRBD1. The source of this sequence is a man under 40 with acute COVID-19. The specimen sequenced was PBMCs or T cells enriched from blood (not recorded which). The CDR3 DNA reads TGCGCCAGCAGCACTCAGGGACAGGGGGGAGAGACCCAGTACTTC. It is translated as CASSTQGQGGETQYF. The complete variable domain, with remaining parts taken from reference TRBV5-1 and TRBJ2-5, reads KAGVTQTPRYLIKTRGQQVTLSCSPISGHRSVSWYQQTPGQGLQFLFEYFSETQRNKGNFPGRFSGRQFSNSRSEMNVSTLELGDSALYLCASSTQGQGGETQYFGPGTRLLVL.